Listed below are T cell receptor beta chains from one sample, sequenced in a study of cytomegalovirus exposure and HLA in healthy donors. The protocol was immunoSEQ multiplex PCR, while the TCRdb copy is restricted to in-frame clones and leaves out a portion. Among roughly 190,000 clones listed, about 85% were seen once. The sequencing sample was made of PBMCs. All receptors come from a boy between 2 and 15 years old in good health and CMV-seronegative. The CDR3 runs from the conserved cysteine through the conserved F or W. The D gene is left open where the match is weak. A clone size is listed for some rows: how often the clone was seen (once, few, many), or a class if it is expanded.

CDR3	DNA	D	size	V	J
CASSSYVWDRKRGELFF	TGTGCCAGCAGTTCCTACGTCTGGGACAGGAAGCGCGGGGAGCTGTTTTTT	TRBD1	NA	TRBV28	TRBJ2-2
CASSKIGGAQETQYF	TGCGCCAGCAGCAAAATCGGGGGGGCGCAGGAGACCCAGTACTTC	TRBD2	once	TRBV5-1	TRBJ2-5
CASSGTSQETQYF	TGTGCCAGCAGCGGGACTAGCCAAGAGACCCAGTACTTC	TRBD2	NA	TRBV9	TRBJ2-5
CASSRGGVGETQYF	TGTGCCAGCAGCCGGGGGGGAGTGGGAGAGACCCAGTACTTC	TRBD2	NA	TRBV27	TRBJ2-5
CASSEQGGTNEKLFF	TGTGCCAGCAGTGAACAGGGAGGAACTAATGAAAAACTGTTTTTT	NA	NA	TRBV25-1	TRBJ1-4
CASSPGLAGETEQFF	TGTGCCAGCAGCCCCGGACTAGCGGGAGAAACTGAGCAGTTCTTC	TRBD2	NA	TRBV7-2	TRBJ2-1
CASSPQTSYHEQFF	TGTGCCAGCTCACCACAGACTAGCTATCATGAGCAGTTCTTC	TRBD2	NA	TRBV18	TRBJ2-1
CASSLREWPYEQYF	TGTGCCAGCAGCTTGCGGGAGTGGCCCTACGAGCAGTACTTC	NA	NA	TRBV5-4	TRBJ2-7
CASSLSSGYEQYF	TGTGCCAGCAGTTTATCCTCGGGATACGAGCAGTACTTC	NA	NA	TRBV28	TRBJ2-7
CASSSGQGKEKLFF	TGTGCCAGCAGTTCGGGACAGGGAAAGGAAAAACTGTTTTTT	TRBD1	NA	TRBV28	TRBJ1-4
CASSYGASGGGETQYF	TGTGCCAGCAGTTACGGGGCTTCCGGGGGAGGAGAGACCCAGTACTTC	NA	NA	TRBV6-6	TRBJ2-5
CSSSATGGGYTF	TGTTCCAGCAGCGCAACAGGGGGTGGCTACACCTTC	TRBD1	NA	TRBV7-9	TRBJ1-2
CSVERQGVGGYTF	TGCAGCGTTGAAAGGCAGGGGGTTGGTGGCTACACCTTC	TRBD1	NA	TRBV29-1	TRBJ1-2
CASSLWWIFWREGTYEQYF	TGTGCCAGCAGCTTGTGGTGGATCTTTTGGCGGGAGGGGACCTACGAGCAGTACTTC	TRBD2	NA	TRBV5-6	TRBJ2-7
CASSLTAYGTIYF	TGTGCCAGCAGCTTAACAGCTTATGGCACCATATATTTT	NA	NA	TRBV7-3	TRBJ1-3
CASSLRGQGLYEQYF	TGTGCCAGCAGCTTAAGGGGACAGGGGCTATACGAGCAGTACTTC	TRBD1	NA	TRBV13	TRBJ2-7
CASSSDRGEEQYF	TGTGCCAGCAGCTCTGACAGGGGAGAGGAGCAGTACTTC	TRBD1	NA	TRBV7-9	TRBJ2-7
CASSIGLAGGPDETQYF	TGTGCCAGCAGCATAGGACTAGCGGGGGGGCCGGATGAGACCCAGTACTTC	TRBD2	NA	TRBV5-4	TRBJ2-5
CASSLGASGNTIYF	TGTGCCAGCAGCTTAGGAGCTTCTGGAAACACCATATATTTT	NA	once	TRBV11-2	TRBJ1-3
CASSFLEDRGQRGEYGYTF	TGTGCCAGCAGTTTTCTAGAAGACAGGGGGCAAAGAGGGGAATATGGCTACACCTTC	TRBD1	NA	TRBV28	TRBJ1-2
CASSLARGNSPLHF	TGTGCCAGCAGCTTGGCCCGGGGTAATTCACCCCTCCACTTT	NA	few	TRBV5-5	TRBJ1-6
CASGTESRASSGNTIYF	TGTGCCAGCGGCACAGAAAGCAGGGCGTCCTCTGGAAACACCATATATTTT	NA	NA	TRBV9	TRBJ1-3
CASSHKGAREQYF	TGTGCCAGCTCTCATAAGGGGGCGCGCGAGCAGTACTTC	TRBD1	NA	TRBV28	TRBJ2-7
CASNLRGAGEQYF	TGTGCTTCAAACCTCAGGGGCGCCGGCGAGCAGTACTTC	NA	NA	TRBV28	TRBJ2-7
CASSTAGRTDTQYF	TGTGCCAGCAGCACGGCGGGCCGCACAGATACGCAGTATTTT	NA	NA	TRBV28	TRBJ2-3
CASSLGSGGLYEQYF	TGTGCCAGCAGCTTGGGGTCAGGGGGTTTATACGAGCAGTACTTC	TRBD1	NA	TRBV5-4	TRBJ2-7
CSAARTSGYNEQFF	TGCAGCGCTGCTCGGACTAGCGGGTACAATGAGCAGTTCTTC	TRBD2	NA	TRBV29-1	TRBJ2-1
CASSIGDSYEQYF	TGTGCCAGTAGTATTGGGGACAGCTACGAGCAGTACTTC	TRBD1	NA	TRBV19	TRBJ2-7
CASSLVPVLAGVSEQFF	TGCGCCAGCAGCTTGGTACCCGTACTAGCGGGAGTGAGTGAGCAGTTCTTC	TRBD2	NA	TRBV5-1	TRBJ2-1
CASSISTSGNTGELFF	TGTGCCAGTAGTATATCGACTAGCGGGAACACCGGGGAGCTGTTTTTT	TRBD2	NA	TRBV19	TRBJ2-2
CASSGGEQFF	TGTGCCAGCAGTGGAGGTGAGCAGTTCTTC	NA	NA	TRBV6-1	TRBJ2-1
CASSFSMTQYF	TGTGCCAGCAGCTTTAGCATGACCCAGTACTTC	NA	NA	TRBV7-9	TRBJ2-5
CASSLRGSGRAGETQYF	TGTGCCAGCAGTCTTCGGGGTAGCGGGAGGGCCGGTGAGACCCAGTACTTC	TRBD2	once	TRBV5-6	TRBJ2-5
CATSRDIDSSGANVLTF	TGTGCCACCAGCAGAGATATCGACAGCTCTGGGGCCAACGTCCTGACTTTC	NA	NA	TRBV15	TRBJ2-6
CASSFPLTSGELNEQYF	TGTGCCAGCAGTTTCCCCCTTACTAGCGGGGAATTGAACGAGCAGTACTTC	TRBD2	NA	TRBV27	TRBJ2-7
CASSLRPLQADTQYF	TGTGCCAGCAGCCTACGACCCCTACAGGCAGATACGCAGTATTTT	NA	once	TRBV7-2	TRBJ2-3
CASSLEAGVNEKLFF	TGCGCCAGCAGCTTGGAGGCAGGGGTTAATGAAAAACTGTTTTTT	NA	NA	TRBV5-1	TRBJ1-4
CASSQEGGEPYEQYF	TGCGCCAGCAGCCAAGAGGGGGGGGAGCCCTACGAGCAGTACTTC	TRBD2	NA	TRBV4-1	TRBJ2-7
CASSLWKLAGDETQYF	TGTGCCAGCAGCTTATGGAAACTAGCGGGAGATGAGACCCAGTACTTC	TRBD2	NA	TRBV7-2	TRBJ2-5
CAISDGRGLRNEQFF	TGTGCCATCAGTGATGGCAGGGGCCTCAGGAATGAGCAGTTCTTC	NA	NA	TRBV10-3	TRBJ2-1
CASSLAPGAVADEQYF	TGCGCCAGCAGCTTGGCCCCCGGGGCCGTAGCGGATGAGCAGTACTTC	NA	NA	TRBV5-1	TRBJ2-7
CASSLPPGTRTEAFF	TGTGCCAGCAGCTTGCCTCCCGGGACAAGGACTGAAGCTTTCTTT	NA	NA	TRBV5-4	TRBJ1-1
CASSLIPYEQYF	TGTGCCAGCAGCTTAATCCCTTACGAGCAGTACTTC	NA	NA	TRBV11-2	TRBJ2-7
CASSPRGRDSPLHF	TGTGCCAGCAGTCCAAGAGGGAGGGATTCACCCCTCCACTTT	NA	NA	TRBV25-1	TRBJ1-6
CASSLAVGVGEQYF	TGTGCCAGCAGCCTCGCTGTGGGAGTGGGCGAGCAGTACTTC	NA	NA	TRBV5-6	TRBJ2-7
CASSLASYEQYF	TGTGCCAGCAGCTTAGCATCCTACGAGCAGTACTTC	NA	NA	TRBV11-2	TRBJ2-7
CASSPTPGQVAIAQYF	TGCGCCAGCAGCCCAACCCCGGGACAGGTTGCGATAGCGCAGTATTTT	TRBD1	NA	TRBV5-1	TRBJ2-3
CASSGLAGTTDTQYF	TGTGCCAGCAGCGGACTAGCGGGAACCACAGATACGCAGTATTTT	TRBD2	NA	TRBV2	TRBJ2-3
CASSYSMAGQPQHF	TGTGCCAGCAGTTACTCGATGGCAGGGCAGCCCCAGCATTTT	NA	NA	TRBV6-6	TRBJ1-5
CASSLRQGASNIQYF	TGTGCCAGCAGTTTGAGGCAGGGGGCATCAAACATTCAGTACTTC	TRBD1	NA	TRBV28	TRBJ2-4